Following are 9 T cell receptor beta chains from one sample sequenced in a study of metastatic and nonmetastatic thyroid tumors. Every patient underwent thyroid surgery untreated. With MiXCR, TCRdb reprocessed the PCR reads. The sample lists 85,000 to 100,000 clones; 10% to 15% were seen once. Sequencing was done on a sample of blood. The receptors here all came from a female donor with papillary thyroid cancer or a benign thyroid nodule (not recorded which). Some clones in this sample may be carry-over from other donors' samples.

The chain recombines TRBV6-2 or TRBV6-3 with TRBJ2-3; D gene unclear. In germline, CDR1 is MNHEY, CDR2 SVGEGT. Trimming left V 0 bases short and J 1 base short, with 23 bases between. The CDR3 loop spans 20 amino acids. The CDR3 protein is CASSYSDPPLGSWGTDTQYF. The CDR3, as DNA: TGTGCCAGCAGTTACTCGGACCCCCCTCTGGGGTCCTGGGGCACAGATACGCAGTATTTT.

This clone was found many times. The V and J genes are TRBV7-9 and TRBJ1-2; D remains unclear. Deletions cut 1 base from V and 7 bases from J, with 10 bases between. Germline loops: CDR1 SEHNR, CDR2 FQNEAQ (reference sequence). The CDR3 is made up of 13 amino acids. In nucleotides, the CDR3 is TGTGCCAGCAGCTTAGACACCCAGCGTGGCTACACCTTC. Translating it yields CASSLDTQRGYTF.

Comment on this clone: With a much larger clone just one base away, this may be a read error. The J gene is TRBJ2-2, the V gene TRBV5-1; D uncertain. CDR3 length equals 13 residues. The germline gives CDR1 SGHRS, CDR2 YFSETQ. V was trimmed by 4 bases and J by 14 bases, leaving 18 bases between them. CDR3 coding DNA: TGCGCCAGCAGCCCCCCCGAAGGCGGTATCCTGTTTTTT. Protein product: CASSPPEGGILFF.

A few counts support this clone. At one of its ends the junction is not consistent with the germline gene, which may arise from a read error. The J gene is TRBJ1-6, the V gene TRBV27; D might be TRBD1 (5 bases). CDR3 size: 16 residues. Per the germline V gene, CDR1 is MNHEY and CDR2 is SMNVEV (reference sequence). The CDR3 sequence: CASRKGLRSYNSPLHF. The CDR3 DNA is TGTGCGAGCAGAAAGGGACTCCGCTCCTATAATTCACCCCTCCACTTT.

The chain couples TRBV6-9 to TRBJ1-5, with a weak D call TRBD1 (5 bases). With 6 bases removed from V and 6 bases from J, the gap between germline ends came to 18 bases. CDR1 is MNHGY, CDR2 SVAAGI, per germline. This CDR3 contains 15 residues. The CDR3: CASRIIREGLQPQHF. In DNA form, the CDR3 reads TGTGCCAGCAGGATTATAAGGGAGGGGCTTCAGCCCCAGCATTTT.

In its sample, this clone was seen many times. This sequence may be a read error, since a much larger clone differs from it by one base. The chain links TRBV6-6 to TRBJ2-3; the D gene is possibly TRBD2 (6 bases). CDR3 length equals 15 residues. In germline, CDR1 is MNHNY, CDR2 SVGAGI (reference sequence). CDR3 amino acids: CACSYLGLATDTQYF. CDR3 DNA sequence: TGTGCCTGCAGTTACTTGGGACTCGCAACAGATACGCAGTATTTT.

Concerning this clone itself: A read error may produce the germline difference seen at one junction end. V is TRBV7-3 and J is TRBJ1-4; D gene ambiguous. CDR1 and CDR2 from the germline V gene are SGHTA and FQGTGA. This CDR3 has 18 residues. CDR3 nucleotides: TGTGCCAGCACCTTATGTATTTCTACGGGAGGTAAGAATGAAAAACTGTTTTTT. This gives the protein CASTLCISTGGKNEKLFF.

This clone showed up many times. The chain links TRBV7-2 to TRBJ1-4; D is undetermined. The CDR3 length is 16 residues. The V gene's germline CDR1 is SGHTA and CDR2 FQGNSA. The ends were cut back, 3 bases at V and 4 bases at J, with 15 bases in the middle. For the CDR3, the DNA is TGTGCCAGCAGCTTTAGAGCGGGGAGCCTTAATGAAAAACTGTTTTTT. Translating it yields CASSFRAGSLNEKLFF. The complete variable domain, with remaining parts taken from reference TRBV7-2 and TRBJ1-4, reads GAGVSQSPSNKVTEKGKDVELRCDPISGHTALYWYRQSLGQGLEFLIYFQGNSAPDKSGLPSDRFSAERTGGSVSTLTIQRTQQEDSAVYLCASSFRAGSLNEKLFFGSGTQLSVL.

This clone occurred many times. The genes are TRBV30 and TRBJ2-6, with D uncertain. This CDR3 has 14 amino acids. V was trimmed by 1 base and J by 0 bases, leaving 4 bases between them. Looked up from germline, CDR1 is GTSNPN and CDR2 is SVGIG (reference sequence). CDR3 sequence: CAWSAGSGANVLTF. The CDR3 DNA is TGTGCCTGGAGTGCGGGCTCTGGGGCCAACGTCCTGACTTTC.